Below, 31 T cell receptor beta chains from the same sample are listed, as sequenced in a study of cytomegalovirus exposure and HLA in healthy donors. 60 Vbeta and 13 Jbeta primers were used in PCR. Repertoires were generated with immunoSEQ multiplex PCR, while TCRdb's copy carries only in-frame clones and drops some. The repertoire includes 100,000 to 150,000 clones, roughly 80% of them detected once, and approximately 10% sits in the top ten. Source material: PBMCs. All receptors come from a man aged 25 to 45 in good health and CMV-seropositive.

The chain couples TRBV7-2 to TRBJ2-7; TRBD1 is a possible D gene (6 bases). The V and J ends lost 4 bases and 5 bases respectively, with 12 bases between them. Germline V CDR1 and CDR2: SGHTA, FQGNSA. The CDR3 is made up of 13 amino acids. CDR3 sequence reads: CASSSPPGDEQYF. CDR3 nucleotide sequence: TGTGCCAGCAGCTCCCCCCCAGGGGACGAGCAGTACTTC.

This chain connects TRBV5-6 to TRBJ2-4; TRBD2 agrees at 12 bases. V lost 7 bases and J lost 6; bases outside the gene matches: 5. The germline V gene encodes CDR1 SGHDT and CDR2 YYEEEE. The CDR3 is 14 amino acids. The CDR3 bases are TGTGCCAGCGGATCTAGCGGGGGGGTAAACATTCAGTACTTC. Its protein is CASGSSGGVNIQYF. The full variable domain, in which reference TRBV5-6 and TRBJ2-4 provide the parts outside the CDR3, is DAGVTQSPTHLIKTRGQQVTLRCSPKSGHDTVSWYQQALGQGPQFIFQYYEEEERQRGNFPDRFSGHQFPNYSSELNVNALLLGDSALYLCASGSSGGVNIQYFGAGTRLSVL.

The CDR3 DNA follows: TGCGCCAGCAGCTTCGAGGGACAGCTTCTCGGCTACACCTTC. This encodes CASSFEGQLLGYTF. The chain joins TRBV5-1 to TRBJ1-2; 7 bases map to TRBD1. The CDR3 has 14 amino acids. CDR1 and CDR2 (germline): SGHRS, YFSETQ. The trim removed 2 bases at V and 8 bases at J, leaving 9 bases unmatched.

V and J are TRBV2 and TRBJ1-3; D perhaps matches TRBD1 (5 bases). Germline values: CDR1 SNHLY, CDR2 FYNNEI. Trimming took 8 bases from V and 0 from J, leaving 8 bases between them. CDR3 size: 13 residues. The CDR3 coding sequence is TGTGCCAGCGCAGGGTACTCTGGAAACACCATATATTTT. Amino acids: CASAGYSGNTIYF.

The chain is built from TRBV9 and TRBJ2-7; the match to TRBD1 covers 8 bases. V was pared by 0 bases and J by 5 bases, with 4 bases of the junction left unmatched. The CDR3 covers 14 residues. Germline lookup yields CDR1 SGDLS and CDR2 YYNGEE. The chain's CDR3 is CASSVGDRGHEQYF. In nucleotides, the CDR3 is TGTGCCAGCAGCGTAGGTGACAGGGGCCACGAGCAGTACTTC.

This clone turned up a few times. The CDR3 is CASRVGDATNEKLFF. The CDR3 DNA reads as TGTGCCAGCAGGGTCGGGGATGCAACTAATGAAAAACTGTTTTTT. The V call is TRBV28, the J call TRBJ1-4; D is undetermined. V was pared by 6 bases and J by 0 bases, with 11 bases between. Looked up from germline, CDR1 is MDHEN and CDR2 is SYDVKM. The CDR3 has 15 amino acids.

The chain couples TRBV5-1 to TRBJ1-3; 8 nucleotides align to TRBD1. Germline CDR1 reads SGHRS; CDR2 reads YFSETQ. CDR3 length: 17 amino acids. J lost 2 bases, V lost 4 bases, and 11 bases had no gene match. The CDR3 sequence: CASSRGQGQYAGNTIYF. For the CDR3, the DNA is TGCGCCAGCAGCCGAGGACAGGGCCAATATGCTGGAAACACCATATATTTT.

The genes are TRBV18 and TRBJ2-7; 9 bases line up with TRBD1. CDR1 is KGHSH, CDR2 LQKENI, per germline. J gave up 3 bases and V 3 bases, and 3 bases lay outside the gene matches. This CDR3 is 14 amino acids long. The CDR3 here is CASSPPGQGYEQYF. The DNA for the CDR3 is TGTGCCAGCTCACCGCCGGGACAGGGCTACGAGCAGTACTTC.

The J gene is TRBJ2-2, the V gene TRBV10-2; 11 bases match TRBD2. The ends lost 6 bases at V and 7 bases at J; junction bases unmatched: 7. CDR3 size: 15 residues. CDR1 is WSHSY, CDR2 SAAADI, per germline. The CDR3 nucleotides are TGCGCCAGCAGAATAGCGGGGGGGCCCGGCGGGGAGCTGTTTTTT. Translated, it gives CASRIAGGPGGELFF.

Comment on this clone: The same CDR3 also results from other DNA sequences found in this sample. The chain is built from TRBV5-6 and TRBJ1-1; D gene unclear. This CDR3 is 13 amino acids long. The germline V and J ends were trimmed by 0 bases and 1 base, with 4 bases remaining between them. Germline V lookup: CDR1 SGHDT, CDR2 YYEEEE. Here the CDR3 reads CASSLAGNTEAFF. The CDR3 DNA is TGTGCCAGCAGCTTGGCGGGGAACACTGAAGCTTTCTTT.

This chain joins TRBV7-9 and TRBJ2-3, with 11 bases aligning to TRBD2. Per germline, CDR1 SEHNR and CDR2 FQNEAQ (reference sequence). After removal of 5 bases from V and 6 bases from J, the junction contained 10 bases not matched to a gene. The CDR3 extends over 16 amino acids. DNA of the CDR3: TGTGCCAGCAGCCCTCCGACTAGCGGGGTATCCGATACGCAGTATTTT. It specifies CASSPPTSGVSDTQYF.

The CDR3 DNA reads as TGTGCCAGCAGCTTAGGAGCGGGGGGGTACGAGCAGTACTTC. Encoded protein: CASSLGAGGYEQYF. The chain links TRBV5-6 to TRBJ2-7; 10 bases fit TRBD2. This CDR3 is built from 14 residues. Trimming took 2 bases from V and 4 from J; bases not matched to a gene: 3. Germline CDR1 reads SGHDT; CDR2 reads YYEEEE.

The rearrangement joins TRBV12-5 to TRBJ2-7; D perhaps matches TRBD2 (5 bases). Germline lookup yields CDR1 LGHNT and CDR2 FRNRAP. V was pared by 1 base and J by 4 bases, with 14 bases between. CDR3 length: 15 amino acids. CDR3 amino acids: CASGLGPGIAYEQYF. CDR3 DNA: TGTGCTAGTGGTTTGGGGCCGGGGATCGCGTACGAGCAGTACTTC.

This clone was observed once. This sequence joins TRBV5-6 and TRBJ2-3; D gene unclear. The CDR3 sequence is 12 residues long. CDR1 and CDR2 (germline): SGHDT, YYEEEE. The V end lost 2 bases, the J end lost 7 bases, and 8 bases lay between the germline ends. CDR3 amino acids: CASSFSVNTQYF. CDR3 DNA sequence: TGTGCCAGCAGCTTTAGTGTCAATACGCAGTATTTT.

The chain couples TRBV5-1 to TRBJ2-7; D possibly corresponds to TRBD1 (6 bases). V dropped 0 bases and J dropped 5 bases, with 12 bases sitting between them. The CDR3 consists of 14 residues. CDR1 is SGHRS, CDR2 YFSETQ, per germline. This chain's CDR3 is CASSLEQGRDEQYF. CDR3 nucleotides: TGCGCCAGCAGCTTGGAACAGGGTCGCGACGAGCAGTACTTC. Complete variable domain (other parts from reference TRBV5-1 and TRBJ2-7): KAGVTQTPRYLIKTRGQQVTLSCSPISGHRSVSWYQQTPGQGLQFLFEYFSETQRNKGNFPGRFSGRQFSNSRSEMNVSTLELGDSALYLCASSLEQGRDEQYFGPGTRLTVT.

This chain links TRBV27 with TRBJ1-2; D is unresolved. Trimming left V 5 bases short and J 0 bases short, with 10 bases between. The CDR3 has 14 residues. Germline V gene data show CDR1 as MNHEY and CDR2 as SMNVEV (reference sequence). In nucleotides, the CDR3 is TGTGCCAGCAGTCCACAGTATCCTAACTATGGCTACACCTTC. Translated, it gives CASSPQYPNYGYTF.

The V call is TRBV11-2, the J call TRBJ2-3; TRBD1 is a possible D gene (5 bases). Germline-derived CDR1 and CDR2 are SGHAT and FQNNGV. This CDR3 region has 17 residues. V gave up 5 bases and J gave up 4 bases, with 22 bases separating them. In DNA form, the CDR3 reads TGTGCCAGCAGCCGTAAACCGAGCTATGGGGCCCCAGATACGCAGTATTTT. Amino acid sequence: CASSRKPSYGAPDTQYF.

The J gene is TRBJ2-3, the V gene TRBV30; tentative D call: TRBD2 (5 bases). Trimming left V 3 bases short and J 2 bases short, with 12 bases between. Germline-derived CDR1 and CDR2 are GTSNPN and SVGIG (reference sequence). The CDR3 is made up of 14 amino acids. The CDR3, as DNA: TGTGCCTGGAGCCTCACTAGAGACACAGATACGCAGTATTTT. Translation gives CAWSLTRDTDTQYF.

The V gene is TRBV13, the J gene TRBJ1-3; the D is unclear. Trimming removed 4 bases from V and 1 base from J, with 14 bases in between. The CDR3 loop spans 16 amino acids. CDR1 and CDR2 from the germline V gene are PRHDT and FYEKMQ (reference sequence). CDR3 loop: CASSSFGRFSGNTIYF. The CDR3 DNA sequence: TGTGCCAGCAGCTCATTTGGCCGATTTTCTGGAAACACCATATATTTT.

This clone was observed at least ten times. The chain links TRBV5-6 to TRBJ2-5; D remains unclear. Germline V gene sequence: CDR1 SGHDT, CDR2 YYEEEE. This CDR3 contains 17 residues. The V gene lost 2 bases and the J gene lost 5 bases, with 22 bases spanning the gap. This CDR3 reads CASSFRGAPSLVETQYF. The CDR3 region has the DNA TGTGCCAGCAGCTTCAGAGGAGCTCCCTCGCTCGTGGAGACCCAGTACTTC.

Turning to this clone: Within the sample, other DNA sequences also encode this same CDR3. The CDR3 region has the DNA TGTGCCAGCAGTTCATCGGGGGGGCCCAAGGAGCAGTACTTC. It is translated as CASSSSGGPKEQYF. This chain uses TRBV6-6 with TRBJ2-7, with TRBD2 matching 8 bases. V was clipped by 4 bases and J by 7 bases; unmatched bases: 9. Germline V CDR1 and CDR2: MNHNY, SVGAGI (reference sequence). The CDR3 is made up of 14 amino acids.

CDR3 region: CASSRDMYSNQPQHF. CDR3 nucleotide sequence: TGCGCCAGCAGCCGCGACATGTATAGCAATCAGCCCCAGCATTTT. V is TRBV4-1 and J is TRBJ1-5; D ambiguous. The CDR3 runs to 15 residues. Trimming cost V 4 bases and J 0 bases, with 10 bases left between them. Germline CDR1 is MGHRA and CDR2 is YSYEKL.

The chain employs TRBV4-1 and TRBJ1-6; weak D call: TRBD1 (5 bases). Between the trimmed V and J ends, which lost 0 bases and 8 bases, there was a span of 14 bases. Germline V lookup: CDR1 MGHRA, CDR2 YSYEKL. CDR3 length equals 16 residues. The CDR3 nucleotides read TGCGCCAGCAGCCAAGATTCAGGGTGGGCCTATTCACCCCTCCACTTT. Protein sequence: CASSQDSGWAYSPLHF.

This clone appeared once. The chain has TRBV19 and TRBJ2-7, with D perhaps matching TRBD2 (5 bases). The CDR3 loop spans 15 amino acids. V dropped 3 bases and J dropped 2 bases, with 14 bases sitting between them. Looked up from germline, CDR1 is LNHDA and CDR2 is SQIVND (reference sequence). DNA for the CDR3: TGTGCCAGTAGTATGTCTCTGAGGGTCCCCTACGAGCAGTACTTC. Amino acid sequence: CASSMSLRVPYEQYF.

The chain recombines TRBV30 with TRBJ2-7; TRBD1 matches at 8 bases. The V gene's germline CDR1 is GTSNPN and CDR2 SVGIG (reference sequence). J was trimmed by 5 bases and V by 2 bases; bases with no gene match: 11. The CDR3 is made up of 15 amino acids. The CDR3 DNA is TGTGCCTGGAGTTATCCGCAGGGGGCGAAGCACGAGCAGTACTTC. It is translated as CAWSYPQGAKHEQYF.

The chain is built from TRBV10-1 and TRBJ2-1; 10 nucleotides line up with TRBD2. Germline loops: CDR1 WNHNN, CDR2 SYGVQD (reference sequence). The CDR3 has 15 amino acids. Trimming cost V 4 bases and J 6 bases; bases outside gene matches: 6. The chain's CDR3 is CASSGRASGGNEQFF. Written as DNA, the CDR3 is TGCGCCAGCAGTGGTAGGGCTAGCGGGGGCAATGAGCAGTTCTTC.

Regarding this clone: The junction differs from germline at one of its ends, possibly a read error. The rearrangement uses TRBV4-1 and TRBJ2-5, with 12 bases lining up with TRBD2. This CDR3 has 15 amino acids. Germline V gene data show CDR1 as MGHRA and CDR2 as YSYEKL. The CDR3 region is CASSQDVLAGGTQYF. CDR3 nucleotides: TGCGCCAGCAGTCAAGACGTACTAGCGGGGGGGACCCAGTACTTC.

The J gene is TRBJ1-1, the V gene TRBV7-2; the match to TRBD1 covers 11 bases. The CDR3 extends over 15 amino acids. Germline trimming cut 4 bases from V and 6 bases from J; bases unmatched to any gene: 7. Germline loops: CDR1 SGHTA, CDR2 FQGNSA. The CDR3 sequence is CASSYRDRGGAEAFF. The CDR3 coding sequence is TGTGCCAGCAGCTACCGGGACAGGGGGGGGGCTGAAGCTTTCTTT.

This sequence joins TRBV11-2 and TRBJ2-1, with 9 nucleotides matching TRBD1. CDR1 is SGHAT and CDR2 is FQNNGV in the germline V gene. The V gene end was trimmed by 1 base and the J gene end by 5 bases; junction bases not matched to a gene: 3. This CDR3 contains 15 residues. CDR3 loop: CASSLGDRDNNEQFF. CDR3 in DNA: TGTGCCAGCAGCTTAGGGGACAGGGATAACAATGAGCAGTTCTTC.

The V gene is TRBV6-5, the J gene TRBJ2-1, with 11 bases identical to TRBD2. Looked up from germline, CDR1 is MNHEY and CDR2 is SVGAGI. This CDR3 contains 15 residues. V shed 3 bases, J shed 7 bases, and the junction held 5 bases outside the gene matches. The CDR3 spells CASSYIAGGRNEQFF. The CDR3 DNA reads TGTGCCAGCAGTTATATAGCGGGGGGGCGGAATGAGCAGTTCTTC.

The rearrangement uses TRBV5-1 and TRBJ1-1; TRBD1 is a possible D gene (6 bases). CDR1 and CDR2 (germline): SGHRS, YFSETQ. V was clipped by 0 bases and J by 3 bases, with 15 bases between them. The CDR3 is 16 residues long. Here the CDR3 DNA reads TGCGCCAGCAGCTTGGCACAGGGTGACAAGGACACTGAAGCTTTCTTT. This gives the protein CASSLAQGDKDTEAFF.